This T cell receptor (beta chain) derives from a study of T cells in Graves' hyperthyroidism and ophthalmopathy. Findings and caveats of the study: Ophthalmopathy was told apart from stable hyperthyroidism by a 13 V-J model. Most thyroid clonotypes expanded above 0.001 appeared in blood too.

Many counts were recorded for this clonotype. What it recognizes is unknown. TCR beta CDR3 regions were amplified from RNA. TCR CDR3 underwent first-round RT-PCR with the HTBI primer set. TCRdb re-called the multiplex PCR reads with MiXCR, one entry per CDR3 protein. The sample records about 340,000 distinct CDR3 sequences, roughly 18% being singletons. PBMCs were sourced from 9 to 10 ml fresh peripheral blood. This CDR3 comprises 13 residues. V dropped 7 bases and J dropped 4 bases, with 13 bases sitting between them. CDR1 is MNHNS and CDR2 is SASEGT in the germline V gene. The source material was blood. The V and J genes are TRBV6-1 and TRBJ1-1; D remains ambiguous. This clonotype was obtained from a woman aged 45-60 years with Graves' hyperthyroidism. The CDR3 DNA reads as TGTGCCAGCACCGACCCTCTGGGCACTGAAGCTTTCTTT. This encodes CASTDPLGTEAFF.